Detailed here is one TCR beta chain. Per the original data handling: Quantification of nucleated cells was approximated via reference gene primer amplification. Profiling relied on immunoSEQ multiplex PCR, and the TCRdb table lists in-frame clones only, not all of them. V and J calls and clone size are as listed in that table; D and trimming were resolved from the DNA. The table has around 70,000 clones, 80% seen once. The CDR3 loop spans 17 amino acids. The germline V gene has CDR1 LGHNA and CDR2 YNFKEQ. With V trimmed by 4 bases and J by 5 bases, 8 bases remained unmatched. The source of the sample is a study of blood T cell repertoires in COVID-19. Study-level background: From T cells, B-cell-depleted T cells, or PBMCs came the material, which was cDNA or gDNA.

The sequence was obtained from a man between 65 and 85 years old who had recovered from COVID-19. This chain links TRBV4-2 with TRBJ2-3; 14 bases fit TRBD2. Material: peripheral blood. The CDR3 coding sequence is TGTGCCAGCAGCCCCCGGACTAGCGGGAGGTCTGGAGATACGCAGTATTTT. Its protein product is CASSPRTSGRSGDTQYF.